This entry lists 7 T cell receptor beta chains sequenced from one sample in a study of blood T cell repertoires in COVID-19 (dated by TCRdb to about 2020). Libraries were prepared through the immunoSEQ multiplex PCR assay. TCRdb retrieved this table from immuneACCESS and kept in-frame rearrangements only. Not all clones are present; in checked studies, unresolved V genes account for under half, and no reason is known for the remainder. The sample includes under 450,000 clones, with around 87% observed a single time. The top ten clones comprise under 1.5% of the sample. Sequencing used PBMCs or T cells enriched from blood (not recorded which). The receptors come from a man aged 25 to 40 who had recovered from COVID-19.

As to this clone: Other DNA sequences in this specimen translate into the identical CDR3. The CDR3 reads CASSTTGDTEAFF. In DNA form, the CDR3 reads TGTGCCAGTAGTACTACAGGGGACACTGAAGCTTTCTTT. The chain carries TRBV19 and TRBJ1-1; 7 bases agree with TRBD1. Germline CDR1 LNHDA, CDR2 SQIVND (reference sequence). The length of the CDR3 is 13 residues. After removal of 4 bases from V and 3 bases from J, the junction contained 2 bases not matched to a gene.

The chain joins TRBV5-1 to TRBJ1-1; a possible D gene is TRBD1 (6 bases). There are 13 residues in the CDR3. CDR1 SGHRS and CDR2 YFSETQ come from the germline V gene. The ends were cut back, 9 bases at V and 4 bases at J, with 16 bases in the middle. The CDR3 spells CATARSTGTEAFF. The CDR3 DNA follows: TGCGCCACCGCTCGTTCGACAGGCACTGAAGCTTTCTTT.

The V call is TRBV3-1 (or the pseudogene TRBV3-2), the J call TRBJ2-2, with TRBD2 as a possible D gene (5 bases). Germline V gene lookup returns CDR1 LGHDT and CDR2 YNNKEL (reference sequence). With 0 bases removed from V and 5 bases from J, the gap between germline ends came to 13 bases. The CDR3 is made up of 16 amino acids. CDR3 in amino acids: CASSQDLGSGTGELFF. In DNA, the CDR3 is TGTGCCAGCAGCCAAGATTTGGGGTCGGGGACCGGGGAGCTGTTTTTT.

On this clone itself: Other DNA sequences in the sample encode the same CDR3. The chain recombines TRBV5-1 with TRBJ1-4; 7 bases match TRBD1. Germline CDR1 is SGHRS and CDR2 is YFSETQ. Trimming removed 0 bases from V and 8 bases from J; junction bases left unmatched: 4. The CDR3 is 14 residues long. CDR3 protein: CASSLGQGGEKLFF. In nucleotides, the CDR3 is TGCGCCAGCAGCTTGGGACAGGGTGGGGAAAAACTGTTTTTT.

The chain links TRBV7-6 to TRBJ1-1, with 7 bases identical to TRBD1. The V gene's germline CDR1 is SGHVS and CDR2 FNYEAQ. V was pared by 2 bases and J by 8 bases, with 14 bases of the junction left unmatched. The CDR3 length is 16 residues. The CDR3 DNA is TGTGCCAGCAGCTTACTTCTACAATGGGACAGCCCAGAAGCTTTCTTT. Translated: CASSLLLQWDSPEAFF.

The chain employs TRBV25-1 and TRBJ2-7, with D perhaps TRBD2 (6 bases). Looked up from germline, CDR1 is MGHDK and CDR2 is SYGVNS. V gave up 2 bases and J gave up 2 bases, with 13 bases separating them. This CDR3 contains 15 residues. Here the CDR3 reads CASSERGMPAYEQYF. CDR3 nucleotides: TGTGCCAGCAGTGAACGGGGGATGCCCGCCTACGAGCAGTACTTC.

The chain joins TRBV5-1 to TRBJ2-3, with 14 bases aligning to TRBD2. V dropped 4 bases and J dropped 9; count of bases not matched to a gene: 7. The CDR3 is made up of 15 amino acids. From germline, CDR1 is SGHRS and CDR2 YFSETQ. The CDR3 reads CASSEGLAGEGTQYF. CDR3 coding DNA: TGCGCCAGCAGCGAGGGACTAGCGGGGGAGGGCACGCAGTATTTT. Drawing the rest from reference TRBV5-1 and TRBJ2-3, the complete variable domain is KAGVTQTPRYLIKTRGQQVTLSCSPISGHRSVSWYQQTPGQGLQFLFEYFSETQRNKGNFPGRFSGRQFSNSRSEMNVSTLELGDSALYLCASSEGLAGEGTQYFGPGTRLTVL.